Below, 15 T cell receptor beta chains from the same sample are listed, as sequenced in a study of brain T cells in children with intractable seizures. TCRdb's table, derived via immunoSEQ multiplex PCR, lists solely in-frame clones and lacks some. The table lists some 80,000 clones, around nine tenths of them singletons. Source: peripheral blood, taken at surgery. The receptor source for this set is a girl aged 2-9 years with Rasmussen encephalitis and intractable seizures.

This clone has a single count. In the same sample, other DNA sequences code for this CDR3. The chain uses TRBV30 and TRBJ1-1; perhaps TRBD1 as D (6 bases). Trimming took 3 bases from V and 2 from J, leaving 7 bases between them. This CDR3 contains 12 residues. CDR1 is GTSNPN, CDR2 SVGIG, per germline (reference sequence). The DNA of the CDR3 is TGTGCCTGGAGAGGGGGAAACACTGAAGCTTTCTTT. This translates into CAWRGGNTEAFF. The full variable domain, in which reference TRBV30 and TRBJ1-1 provide the parts outside the CDR3, is SQTIHQWPATLVQPVGSPLSLECTVEGTSNPNLYWYRQAAGRGLQLLFYSVGIGQISSEVPQNLSASRPQDRQFILSSKKLLLSDSGFYLCAWRGGNTEAFFGQGTRLTVV.

The V call is TRBV18, the J call TRBJ2-7; perhaps TRBD1 as D (6 bases). The CDR3 is 13 residues long. The V end was cut by 5 bases, the J end by 2 bases, with 10 bases between. CDR1 is KGHSH, CDR2 LQKENI, per germline. CDR3 bases: TGTGCCAGCTCATCGACAGGCCCCTACGAGCAGTACTTC. This gives the protein CASSSTGPYEQYF.

This sequence joins TRBV7-2 and TRBJ2-5; 10 nucleotides match TRBD2. Germline lookup yields CDR1 SGHTA and CDR2 FQGNSA. The CDR3 has 17 residues. With V trimmed by 1 base and J by 7 bases, 12 bases remained unmatched. CDR3: CASSLGGASGGAGTQYF. The CDR3 DNA reads as TGTGCCAGCAGCTTAGGAGGGGCTAGCGGGGGTGCGGGGACCCAGTACTTC.

This chain connects TRBV19 to TRBJ1-1; 9 bases are shared with TRBD1. J gave up 1 base and V 5 bases, and 2 bases lay outside the gene matches. Germline V gene data show CDR1 as LNHDA and CDR2 as SQIVND (reference sequence). CDR3 length equals 14 residues. The CDR3 protein is CASSWTGANTEAFF. In DNA, the CDR3 is TGTGCCAGTAGTTGGACAGGGGCGAACACTGAAGCTTTCTTT.

The table lists this clone with a count of one. J is TRBJ1-1 and V is TRBV11-1; no clear D. CDR3 length equals 12 residues. The germline gives CDR1 SGHAT, CDR2 FQDESV (reference sequence). The V and J ends lost 3 bases and 3 bases respectively, with 5 bases between them. CDR3 DNA: TGTGCCAGCAGCTTTGGGTACACTGAAGCTTTCTTT. This codes for CASSFGYTEAFF.

CDR3 nucleotide sequence: TGTGCCAGCAGCTCCGACCTGTTTACCGGGCCACAAGAGACCCAGTACTTC. Amino acid sequence: CASSSDLFTGPQETQYF. The chain is built from TRBV7-6 and TRBJ2-5; no firm D call. This CDR3 spans 17 amino acids. V was cut by 4 bases and J by 2 bases, with 20 bases left in between. In germline, CDR1 is SGHVS, CDR2 FNYEAQ. The entire variable domain, with the rest obtained from reference TRBV7-6 and TRBJ2-5, is as follows: GAGVSQSPRYKVTKRGQDVALRCDPISGHVSLYWYRQALGQGPEFLTYFNYEAQQDKSGLPNDRFSAERPEGSISTLTIQRTEQRDSAMYRCASSSDLFTGPQETQYFGPGTRLLVL.

V and J are TRBV18 and TRBJ1-2, with D possibly matching TRBD1 (6 bases). The germline V gene encodes CDR1 KGHSH and CDR2 LQKENI. The CDR3 is 13 residues long. Trimming cost V 6 bases and J 2 bases, with 10 bases left between them. The CDR3 loop is CASSHRANYGYTF. The CDR3 DNA is TGTGCCAGCTCCCACAGGGCCAACTATGGCTACACCTTC.

The J gene is TRBJ2-7, the V gene TRBV7-5; TRBD2 reflects the table's D call only, with no check against the DNA. TRBV7-5 is a pseudogene segment. CDR3 length equals 16 residues. The CDR3 loop is CVRSLAPTPATYEQYF. CDR3 in DNA: TGTGTCAGAAGCTTAGCGCCTACTCCTGCAACCTACGAGCAGTACTTC.

The V call is TRBV5-4, the J call TRBJ2-7; TRBD2 matches at 7 bases. CDR1 and CDR2 from the germline V gene are SGHNT and YYREEE (reference sequence). Trimming took 0 bases from V and 3 from J; bases not matched to a gene: 6. The CDR3 covers 15 residues. The CDR3 coding sequence is TGTGCCAGCAGCTTGGGTGGCGGGAGTCTCTACGAGCAGTACTTC. Translation gives CASSLGGGSLYEQYF.

The chain couples TRBV21-1 to TRBJ1-2; the table calls TRBD1, which could not be checked here. TRBV21-1 is shown as a pseudogene. The CDR3 runs to 16 residues. Here the CDR3 DNA reads TGTGCCAGCAGCCTTTACGACCGAACAGGGGGCTTTGGCTACACCTTC. Protein: CASSLYDRTGGFGYTF.

This clone was picked up one time. This chain links TRBV4-1 with TRBJ1-1; D possibly corresponds to TRBD1 (5 bases). Germline assignment: CDR1 MGHRA and CDR2 YSYEKL. This CDR3 has 14 residues. The ends were cut back, 4 bases at V and 8 bases at J, with 17 bases in the middle. The CDR3 nucleotides read TGCGCCAGCAGCCCAAGCCGGGGCACAGAAGAAGCTTTCTTT. It codes for CASSPSRGTEEAFF.

The chain employs TRBV29-1 and TRBJ1-1; D is possibly TRBD1 (5 bases). Germline assignment: CDR1 SQVTM and CDR2 ANQGSEA. V shed 2 bases and J shed 0 bases, with 10 bases lying between them. CDR3 length equals 14 residues. This chain's CDR3 is CSVEPGRMNTEAFF. The CDR3 DNA follows: TGCAGCGTTGAACCAGGGAGAATGAACACTGAAGCTTTCTTT.

The chain uses TRBV5-6 and TRBJ1-6; D remains ambiguous. Germline V gene sequence: CDR1 SGHDT, CDR2 YYEEEE. V was cut by 2 bases and J by 7 bases, with 4 bases left in between. This CDR3 is built from 12 residues. The CDR3, as DNA: TGTGCCAGCAGCTTAGGAAATTCACCCCTCCACTTT. Its translation: CASSLGNSPLHF.

The rearrangement uses TRBV27 and TRBJ2-3; TRBD1 might be the D (6 bases). The germline CDR1 and CDR2 sequences are MNHEY and SMNVEV (reference sequence). Between the trimmed V and J ends, which lost 5 bases and 4 bases, there was a span of 10 bases. This CDR3 comprises 13 residues. The CDR3 reads CASSKQGADTQYF. The CDR3 DNA is TGTGCCAGCAGTAAACAGGGTGCAGATACGCAGTATTTT.

The chain links TRBV10-3 to TRBJ2-1, with D possibly being TRBD1 (6 bases). This CDR3 contains 16 residues. The germline V gene has CDR1 ENHRY and CDR2 SYGVKD. Between the trimmed V and J ends, which lost 0 bases and 0 bases, there was a span of 9 bases. The CDR3 DNA sequence: TGTGCCATCAGTGAGTCGCAGGACAGCTCCTACAATGAGCAGTTCTTC. This sequence encodes CAISESQDSSYNEQFF.